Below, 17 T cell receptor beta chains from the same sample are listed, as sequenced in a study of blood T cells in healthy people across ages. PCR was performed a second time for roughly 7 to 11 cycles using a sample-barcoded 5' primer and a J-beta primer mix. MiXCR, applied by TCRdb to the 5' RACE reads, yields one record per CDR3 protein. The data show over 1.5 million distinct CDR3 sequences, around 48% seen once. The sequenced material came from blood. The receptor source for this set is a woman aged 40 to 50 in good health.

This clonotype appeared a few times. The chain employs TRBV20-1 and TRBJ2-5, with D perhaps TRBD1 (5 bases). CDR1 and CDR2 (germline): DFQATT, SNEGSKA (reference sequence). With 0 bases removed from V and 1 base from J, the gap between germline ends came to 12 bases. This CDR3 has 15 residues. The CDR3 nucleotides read TGCAGTGCTAGAGATATCCGAGACAGCCAAGAGACCCAGTACTTC. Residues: CSARDIRDSQETQYF.

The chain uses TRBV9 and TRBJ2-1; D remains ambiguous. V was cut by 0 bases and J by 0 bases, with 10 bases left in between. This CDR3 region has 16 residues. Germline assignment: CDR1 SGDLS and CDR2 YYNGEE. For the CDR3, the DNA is TGTGCCAGCAGCGTAGAAGGGTTTAGCTCCTACAATGAGCAGTTCTTC. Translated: CASSVEGFSSYNEQFF.

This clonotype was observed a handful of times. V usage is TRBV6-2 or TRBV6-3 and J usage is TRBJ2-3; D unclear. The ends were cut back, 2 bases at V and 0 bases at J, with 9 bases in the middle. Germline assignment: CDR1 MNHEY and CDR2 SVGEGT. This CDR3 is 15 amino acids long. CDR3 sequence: CASSYGESSTDTQYF. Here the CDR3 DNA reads TGTGCCAGCAGTTACGGGGAATCTAGCACAGATACGCAGTATTTT.

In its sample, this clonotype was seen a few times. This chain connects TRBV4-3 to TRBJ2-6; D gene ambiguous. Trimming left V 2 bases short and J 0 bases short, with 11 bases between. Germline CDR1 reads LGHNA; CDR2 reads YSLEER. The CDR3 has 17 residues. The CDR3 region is CASSQPPLGSGANVLTF. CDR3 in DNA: TGCGCCAGCAGCCAACCACCGCTTGGCTCTGGGGCCAACGTCCTGACTTTC.

CDR3 in amino acids: CASTPGLGTTNEKLFF. The CDR3 bases are TGTGCCAGCACCCCTGGATTGGGAACAACTAATGAAAAACTGTTTTTT. The chain joins TRBV6-2 or TRBV6-3 to TRBJ1-4; D call uncertain. The V gene's germline CDR1 is MNHEY and CDR2 SVGEGT. CDR3 length: 16 residues. With 7 bases removed from V and 0 bases from J, the gap between germline ends came to 15 bases.

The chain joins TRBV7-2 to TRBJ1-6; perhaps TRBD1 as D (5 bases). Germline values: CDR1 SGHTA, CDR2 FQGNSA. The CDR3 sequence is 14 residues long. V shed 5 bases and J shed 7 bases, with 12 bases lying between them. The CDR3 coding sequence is TGTGCCAGCAGCCCCGGGGGGACGAATTCACCCCTCCACTTT. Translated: CASSPGGTNSPLHF.

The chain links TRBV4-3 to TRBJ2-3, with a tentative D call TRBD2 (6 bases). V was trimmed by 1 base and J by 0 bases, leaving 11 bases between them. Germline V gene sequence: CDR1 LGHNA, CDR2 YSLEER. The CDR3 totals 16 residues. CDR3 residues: CASSQGRGTSTDTQYF. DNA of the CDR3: TGCGCCAGCAGCCAAGGTCGGGGGACTAGCACAGATACGCAGTATTTT.

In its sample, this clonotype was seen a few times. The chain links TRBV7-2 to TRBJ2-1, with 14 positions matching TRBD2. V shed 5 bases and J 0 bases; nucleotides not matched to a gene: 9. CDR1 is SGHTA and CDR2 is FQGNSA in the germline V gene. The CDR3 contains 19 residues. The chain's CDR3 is CASSRGTSGGLHSYNEQFF. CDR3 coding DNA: TGTGCCAGCAGCCGGGGGACTAGCGGGGGCTTACACTCCTACAATGAGCAGTTCTTC. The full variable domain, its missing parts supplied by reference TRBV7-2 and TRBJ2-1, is GAGVSQSPSNKVTEKGKDVELRCDPISGHTALYWYRQSLGQGLEFLIYFQGNSAPDKSGLPSDRFSAERTGGSVSTLTIQRTQQEDSAVYLCASSRGTSGGLHSYNEQFFGPGTRLTVL.

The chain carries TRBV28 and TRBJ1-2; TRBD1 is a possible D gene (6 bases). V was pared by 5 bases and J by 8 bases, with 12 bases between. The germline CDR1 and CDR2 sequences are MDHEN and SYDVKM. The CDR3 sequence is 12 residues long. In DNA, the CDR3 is TGTGCCAGCAGTAAACTCAGGGGCGGCTACACCTTC. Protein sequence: CASSKLRGGYTF.

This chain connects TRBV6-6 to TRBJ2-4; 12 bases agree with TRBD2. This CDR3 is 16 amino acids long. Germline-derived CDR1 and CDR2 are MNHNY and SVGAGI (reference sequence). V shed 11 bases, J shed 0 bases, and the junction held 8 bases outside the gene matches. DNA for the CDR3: TGTGCCGCAGCGACTAGCGGGGGCGCAGCCAAAAACATTCAGTACTTC. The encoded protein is CAAATSGGAAKNIQYF.

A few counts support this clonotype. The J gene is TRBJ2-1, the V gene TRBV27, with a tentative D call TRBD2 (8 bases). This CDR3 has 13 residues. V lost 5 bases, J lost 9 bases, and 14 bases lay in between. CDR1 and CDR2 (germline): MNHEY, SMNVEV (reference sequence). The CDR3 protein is CASSREGASEQFF. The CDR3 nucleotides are TGTGCCAGCAGTCGGGAGGGGGCGAGTGAGCAGTTCTTC.

DNA for the CDR3: TGTGCCAGCAGCCCCATTGTTGACAGGAGTATTGCCCATGGCTACACCTTC. Translating it yields CASSPIVDRSIAHGYTF. The chain combines TRBV7-2 with TRBJ1-2, with D maybe TRBD1 (6 bases). This CDR3 has 17 amino acids. The germline gives CDR1 SGHTA, CDR2 FQGNSA. V dropped 5 bases and J dropped 6 bases, with 25 bases sitting between them.

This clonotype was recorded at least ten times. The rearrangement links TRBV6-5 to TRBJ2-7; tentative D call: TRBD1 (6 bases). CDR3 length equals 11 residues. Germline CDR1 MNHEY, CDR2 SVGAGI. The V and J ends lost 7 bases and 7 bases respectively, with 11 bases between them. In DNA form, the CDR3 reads TGTGCCAGCAACTCCGGGACAGAGCAGTACTTC. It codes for CASNSGTEQYF.

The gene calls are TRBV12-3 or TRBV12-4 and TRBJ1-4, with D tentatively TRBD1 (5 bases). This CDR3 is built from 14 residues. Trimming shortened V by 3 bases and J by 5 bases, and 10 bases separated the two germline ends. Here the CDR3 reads CASSFRGENEKLFF. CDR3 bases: TGTGCCAGCAGTTTTCGGGGCGAGAATGAAAAACTGTTTTTT.

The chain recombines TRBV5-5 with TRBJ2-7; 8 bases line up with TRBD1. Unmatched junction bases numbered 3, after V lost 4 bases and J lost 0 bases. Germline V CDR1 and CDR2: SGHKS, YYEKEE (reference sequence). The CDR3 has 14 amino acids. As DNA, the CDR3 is TGTGCCAGCAGCGCGGGACAGGACTCCTACGAGCAGTACTTC. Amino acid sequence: CASSAGQDSYEQYF.

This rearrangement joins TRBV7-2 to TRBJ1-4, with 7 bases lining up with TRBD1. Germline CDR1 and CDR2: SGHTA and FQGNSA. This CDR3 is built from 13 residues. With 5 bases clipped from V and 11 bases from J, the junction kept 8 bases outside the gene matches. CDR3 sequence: CASSEPTGTKLFF. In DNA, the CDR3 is TGTGCCAGCAGCGAACCGACAGGGACGAAACTGTTTTTT. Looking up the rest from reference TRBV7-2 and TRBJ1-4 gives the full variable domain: GAGVSQSPSNKVTEKGKDVELRCDPISGHTALYWYRQSLGQGLEFLIYFQGNSAPDKSGLPSDRFSAERTGGSVSTLTIQRTQQEDSAVYLCASSEPTGTKLFFGSGTQLSVL.

DNA for the CDR3: TGTGCCAGCAGTTACTCGATGGGCTCCCCAGCCACAGATACGCAGTATTTT. Residues: CASSYSMGSPATDTQYF. The rearrangement uses TRBV6-2 or TRBV6-3 and TRBJ2-3, with D unclear. V was shortened by 0 bases and J by 2 bases, with 15 bases between the two germline ends. Germline assignment: CDR1 MNHEY and CDR2 SVGEGT. The CDR3 contains 17 residues.